This T cell receptor (beta chain) derives from a study of cytomegalovirus exposure and HLA in healthy donors. Whole-study findings and limits: In the analysis, some V segments, TRBV6-2 and TRBV6-3 included, were excluded as indistinguishable. TCR beta V segments were, for the most part, productive about 87% or about 30% of the time in an earlier analysis. Later analysis indicated greater clonal expansion among HLA-associated TCR beta chains than among equally common other chains.

Remarks on this clone: Antigen unknown.

The CDR3 sequence is 13 residues long. Trimming removed 6 bases from V and 5 bases from J, with 8 bases in between. Germline-derived CDR1 and CDR2 are SNHLY and FYNNEI. The PCR contained 60 Vbeta and 13 Jbeta primers. This table comes from immunoSEQ multiplex PCR, and its TCRdb copy is limited to in-frame clones, with some not included. This sample has over 95,000 clones, with 74% found just once. The TCR was taken from a human donor in good health. The chain employs TRBV2 and TRBJ2-6, with D possibly being TRBD2 (5 bases). The sample was PBMCs. In DNA form, the CDR3 reads TGTGCCAGCAGCGGAGGTAGGGCCAACGTCCTGACTTTC. It encodes CASSGGRANVLTF.